Below, 27 T cell receptor beta chains from the same sample are listed, as sequenced in a study of control samples from healthy donors and cancer patients. Data came from immunoSEQ multiplex PCR; TCRdb stores just in-frame clones and leaves some out. The table records around 130,000 clones, around nine tenths of them present only once. Input material: blood. These receptors originate from a man aged 25-45 years in good health.

The V gene is TRBV7-9, the J gene TRBJ2-7; perhaps TRBD1 as D (5 bases). The V end was cut by 9 bases, the J end by 6 bases, with 9 bases between. CDR1 and CDR2 (germline): SEHNR, FQNEAQ (reference sequence). This CDR3 is built from 10 residues. This chain's CDR3 is CARSRGEQYV. The CDR3 region has the DNA TGTGCCAGGAGTAGGGGCGAGCAGTACGTC.

This chain connects TRBV23-1 to TRBJ2-7; no clear D gene. TRBV23-1 is an ORF, with its function uncertain. The CDR3 runs 10 residues. Trimming pared 6 bases from V and 5 bases from J, leaving 5 bases between. The CDR3 sequence: CASSPHEQYF. The CDR3 region has the DNA TGCGCCAGCAGCCCCCACGAGCAGTACTTC.

The chain is built from TRBV4-2 and TRBJ1-5; a possible D gene is TRBD1 (6 bases). Trimming removed 2 bases at V and 1 base at J, with 9 bases between. The CDR3 is made up of 15 amino acids. Germline CDR1 reads LGHNA; CDR2 reads YNFKEQ. The CDR3 sequence: CASSQPDRSNQPQHF. As DNA, the CDR3 is TGTGCCAGCAGCCAACCCGACAGGAGCAATCAGCCCCAGCATTTT.

This chain connects TRBV19 to TRBJ2-5; D might be TRBD1 or TRBD2, each matching 5 bases. Germline V gene sequence: CDR1 LNHDA, CDR2 SQIVND (reference sequence). Trimming stripped 1 base from V and 2 bases from J, with 14 bases between. The CDR3 is 16 residues long. The CDR3 protein is CASSIVPGTLQETQYF. DNA of the CDR3: TGTGCCAGTAGTATAGTTCCAGGGACCTTACAAGAGACCCAGTACTTC.

J is TRBJ1-3 and V is TRBV5-4, with a weak D call TRBD1 (6 bases). CDR1 is SGHNT and CDR2 is YYREEE in the germline V gene (reference sequence). This CDR3 contains 15 residues. V lost 0 bases, J lost 4 bases, and 11 bases lay in between. CDR3 in amino acids: CASSLGGGTGNTIYF. For the CDR3, the DNA is TGTGCCAGCAGCTTGGGTGGAGGGACAGGAAACACCATATATTTT. The variable domain in full, completed from reference TRBV5-4 and TRBJ1-3, reads ETGVTQSPTHLIKTRGQQVTLRCSSQSGHNTVSWYQQALGQGPQFIFQYYREEENGRGNFPPRFSGLQFPNYSSELNVNALELDDSALYLCASSLGGGTGNTIYFGEGSWLTVV.

A single count supports this clone. This chain uses TRBV5-1 with TRBJ2-2; 8 nucleotides align to TRBD2. Germline assignment: CDR1 SGHRS and CDR2 YFSETQ. CDR3 length: 16 residues. J was trimmed by 2 bases and V by 7 bases; bases with no gene match: 10. The CDR3 loop reads CASLPAGAINTGELFF. The CDR3 nucleotides are TGCGCCAGCCTCCCAGCGGGGGCGATAAACACCGGGGAGCTGTTTTTT.

The rearrangement uses TRBV11-2 and TRBJ1-4; D is unresolved. V lost 3 bases and J lost 6, with 14 bases in between. CDR1 and CDR2 (germline): SGHAT, FQNNGV. This CDR3 is 15 amino acids long. CDR3 coding DNA: TGTGCCAGCAGCTTGACTCTTTTGGATTATGAAAAACTGTTTTTT. Its protein is CASSLTLLDYEKLFF.

This chain's CDR3 is CASSLGAGWETQYF. The CDR3 nucleotides are TGTGCCAGCAGCTTAGGTGCGGGCTGGGAGACCCAGTACTTC. The gene calls are TRBV7-2 and TRBJ2-5; D possibly corresponds to TRBD2 (5 bases). The V end lost 1 base, the J end lost 5 bases, and 11 bases lay between the germline ends. Germline-derived CDR1 and CDR2 are SGHTA and FQGNSA. This CDR3 has 14 amino acids. The complete variable domain, with remaining parts taken from reference TRBV7-2 and TRBJ2-5, reads GAGVSQSPSNKVTEKGKDVELRCDPISGHTALYWYRQSLGQGLEFLIYFQGNSAPDKSGLPSDRFSAERTGGSVSTLTIQRTQQEDSAVYLCASSLGAGWETQYFGPGTRLLVL.

The rearrangement links TRBV29-1 to TRBJ1-4, with D uncertain. Germline loops: CDR1 SQVTM, CDR2 ANQGSEA. There are 15 residues in the CDR3. V lost 5 bases and J lost 6, with 19 bases in between. The CDR3 coding sequence is TGCAGCGTTCAATCTATCGGTGGGGAGGATGAAAAACTGTTTTTT. This sequence encodes CSVQSIGGEDEKLFF. The whole variable domain, filled in from reference TRBV29-1 and TRBJ1-4, reads SAVISQKPSRDICQRGTSLTIQCQVDSQVTMMFWYRQQPGQSLTLIATANQGSEATYESGFVIDKFPISRPNLTFSTLTVSNMSPEDSSIYLCSVQSIGGEDEKLFFGSGTQLSVL.

The J gene is TRBJ1-4, the V gene TRBV10-3; D gene uncertain. In germline, CDR1 is ENHRY, CDR2 SYGVKD. Trimming stripped 8 bases from V and 0 bases from J, with 7 bases between. This CDR3 comprises 13 residues. CDR3 residues: CAIQGSTNEKLFF. Here the CDR3 DNA reads TGTGCCATCCAAGGGTCAACTAATGAAAAACTGTTTTTT.

The V call is TRBV21-1, the J call TRBJ1-5; the table names TRBD1, a call not compared with the DNA. TRBV21-1 counts as a pseudogene. The CDR3 sequence is 19 residues long. The CDR3 nucleotides read TGTGCCAGCAGCAGTTTACAGGGAGAGGGTCAGGCTAGCAATCAGCCCCAGCATTTT. Amino acids: CASSSLQGEGQASNQPQHF.

The table lists this clone with a count of one. The rearrangement uses TRBV18 and TRBJ1-5; a weak D match, TRBD1 (5 bases). The CDR3 runs 15 residues. Trimming left V 0 bases short and J 6 bases short, with 12 bases between. CDR1 is KGHSH and CDR2 is LQKENI in the germline V gene. In DNA, the CDR3 is TGTGCCAGCTCACCACCGGGGCAGGCGGGTCAGCCCCAGCATTTT. This codes for CASSPPGQAGQPQHF.

CDR3 loop: CASRWAGVYTEAFF. The DNA of the CDR3 is TGTGCCAGCAGGTGGGCAGGGGTCTACACTGAAGCTTTCTTT. V gene TRBV7-3 combines with J gene TRBJ1-1; possible D gene TRBD1, 6 bases. V dropped 6 bases and J dropped 3 bases, with 14 bases sitting between them. The CDR3 is 14 residues long. The germline V gene has CDR1 SGHTA and CDR2 FQGTGA.

This chain joins TRBV13 and TRBJ2-3; D uncertain. The germline gives CDR1 PRHDT, CDR2 FYEKMQ (reference sequence). The CDR3 consists of 15 residues. Between the trimmed V and J ends, which lost 4 bases and 0 bases, there was a span of 11 bases. The CDR3 DNA reads TGTGCCAGCAGCTCACCGACATCTAGCACAGATACGCAGTATTTT. Residues: CASSSPTSSTDTQYF.

This clone was seen just once. The chain has TRBV10-3 and TRBJ1-5; D is unclear. Germline V gives CDR1 ENHRY, CDR2 SYGVKD. Trimming shortened V by 11 bases and J by 4 bases, and 24 bases separated the two germline ends. The CDR3 has 16 amino acids. The CDR3 bases are TGTGCCTCCGACCAGGCTACCAGCCTACCTAATCAGCCCCAGCATTTT. This translates into CASDQATSLPNQPQHF.

V usage is TRBV6-4 and J usage is TRBJ1-2, with D possibly being TRBD1 (5 bases). Germline lookup yields CDR1 MRHNA and CDR2 SNTAGT. The CDR3 is made up of 13 amino acids. V was cut by 8 bases and J by 3 bases, with 13 bases left in between. The CDR3 nucleotides are TGTGCCAGCCGAGGCGACAGACACTATGGCTACACCTTC. It codes for CASRGDRHYGYTF.

The gene calls are TRBV2 and TRBJ1-2; D is unclear. V was pared by 3 bases and J by 2 bases, with 7 bases between. The CDR3 has 13 residues. The V gene's germline CDR1 is SNHLY and CDR2 FYNNEI. The chain's CDR3 is CASSDGRNYGYTF. The DNA of the CDR3 is TGTGCCAGCAGTGATGGCCGCAACTATGGCTACACCTTC.

The chain links TRBV19 to TRBJ1-3; D possibly corresponds to TRBD1 (5 bases). The CDR3 consists of 14 residues. Germline CDR1 LNHDA, CDR2 SQIVND (reference sequence). Trimming removed 10 bases at V and 5 bases at J, with 18 bases between. This chain's CDR3 is CATSDPGARNTIYF. As DNA, the CDR3 is TGTGCCACCAGCGATCCCGGGGCTCGAAACACCATATATTTT.

V is TRBV3-1 (or the pseudogene TRBV3-2) and J is TRBJ2-6, with a tentative D call TRBD1 (6 bases). Per germline, CDR1 LGHDT and CDR2 YNNKEL (reference sequence). This CDR3 has 18 residues. V lost 4 bases and J 0 bases, leaving 16 bases between the germline ends. The DNA of the CDR3 is TGTGCCAGCAGCCCCCAGGGGCTCGCCCTCTCTGGGGCCAACGTCCTGACTTTC. It specifies CASSPQGLALSGANVLTF.

CDR3 sequence (DNA): TGTGCCAGCAGTGGTCAGACTAGCACAGATACGCAGTATTTT. The encoded protein is CASSGQTSTDTQYF. The J gene is TRBJ2-3, the V gene TRBV2; D ambiguous. The CDR3 extends over 14 amino acids. V was shortened by 4 bases and J by 0 bases, with 8 bases between the two germline ends. CDR1 and CDR2 from the germline V gene are SNHLY and FYNNEI.

The chain uses TRBV5-1 and TRBJ1-2; D ambiguous. Germline V CDR1 and CDR2: SGHRS, YFSETQ. CDR3 size: 17 residues. V lost 2 bases and J 0 bases, leaving 17 bases between the germline ends. The CDR3 DNA is TGCGCCAGCAGCTTAGGTCTGCAGGATAAAGCTAACTATGGCTACACCTTC. It yields the protein CASSLGLQDKANYGYTF.

V usage is TRBV6-4 and J usage is TRBJ1-1; D not resolved. V lost 6 bases to trimming and J lost 3 bases, with 14 bases between them. The CDR3 is 14 amino acids. The V gene's germline CDR1 is MRHNA and CDR2 SNTAGT. CDR3 loop: CASRKDAPDTEAFF. In DNA form, the CDR3 reads TGTGCCAGCAGGAAGGACGCCCCGGACACTGAAGCTTTCTTT.

This rearrangement joins TRBV10-3 to TRBJ1-1, with 7 bases lining up with TRBD1. Losses at the gene ends were 3 bases for V and 2 bases for J; bases not matched to a gene: 3. CDR3 length equals 14 residues. Per the germline V gene, CDR1 is ENHRY and CDR2 is SYGVKD. In DNA, the CDR3 is TGTGCCATCAGTGAAGGGGACAGTAACACTGAAGCTTTCTTT. This gives the protein CAISEGDSNTEAFF.

A word on this clone: One junction end does not reproduce the germline sequence, and a read error may be involved. This sequence joins TRBV11-2 and TRBJ1-3; D gene ambiguous. CDR1 is SGHAT, CDR2 FQNNGV, per germline. The CDR3 covers 16 residues. CDR3 sequence (DNA): TGTGCCAGCAGCTTAGGTTGGGCCTCCTCTGGAAACACTATATATTTT. This codes for CASSLGWASSGNTIYF.

This chain connects TRBV21-1 to TRBJ1-6. TRBV21-1 is an annotated pseudogene. The CDR3 runs 11 residues. The CDR3 coding sequence is TGTGCCACCCGCCCGAGATCACCCCTCCACTTT. Encoded protein: CATRPRSPLHF.

The rearrangement uses TRBV18 and TRBJ1-1; D remains ambiguous. Germline V gene lookup returns CDR1 KGHSH and CDR2 LQKENI. Trimming took 3 bases from V and 2 from J, leaving 10 bases between them. The CDR3 has 14 residues. This CDR3 is CASSPQGANTEAFF. The CDR3 nucleotides are TGTGCCAGCTCACCTCAAGGAGCCAACACTGAAGCTTTCTTT.

The chain has TRBV10-3 and TRBJ1-1; 10 positions agree with TRBD1. With 8 bases clipped from V and 10 bases from J, the junction kept 13 bases outside the gene matches. The CDR3 spans 14 residues. Germline V gives CDR1 ENHRY, CDR2 SYGVKD. The CDR3 region has the DNA TGTGCCATCGACTCAGGGACAGGGGCTAGAGGAGCTTTCTTT. Its protein product is CAIDSGTGARGAFF.